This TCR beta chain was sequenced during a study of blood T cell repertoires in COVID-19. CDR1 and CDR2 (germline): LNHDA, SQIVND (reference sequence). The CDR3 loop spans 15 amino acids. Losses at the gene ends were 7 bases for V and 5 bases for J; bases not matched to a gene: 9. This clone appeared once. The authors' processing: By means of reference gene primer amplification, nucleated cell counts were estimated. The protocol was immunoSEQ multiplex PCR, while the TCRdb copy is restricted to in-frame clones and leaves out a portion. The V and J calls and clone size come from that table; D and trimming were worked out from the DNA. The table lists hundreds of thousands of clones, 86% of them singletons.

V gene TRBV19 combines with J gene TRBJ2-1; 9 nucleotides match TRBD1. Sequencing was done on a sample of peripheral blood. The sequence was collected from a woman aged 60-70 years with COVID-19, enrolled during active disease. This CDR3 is CASKARGDRDNEQFF. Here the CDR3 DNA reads TGTGCCAGTAAAGCCCGGGGGGACAGGGACAATGAGCAGTTCTTC.